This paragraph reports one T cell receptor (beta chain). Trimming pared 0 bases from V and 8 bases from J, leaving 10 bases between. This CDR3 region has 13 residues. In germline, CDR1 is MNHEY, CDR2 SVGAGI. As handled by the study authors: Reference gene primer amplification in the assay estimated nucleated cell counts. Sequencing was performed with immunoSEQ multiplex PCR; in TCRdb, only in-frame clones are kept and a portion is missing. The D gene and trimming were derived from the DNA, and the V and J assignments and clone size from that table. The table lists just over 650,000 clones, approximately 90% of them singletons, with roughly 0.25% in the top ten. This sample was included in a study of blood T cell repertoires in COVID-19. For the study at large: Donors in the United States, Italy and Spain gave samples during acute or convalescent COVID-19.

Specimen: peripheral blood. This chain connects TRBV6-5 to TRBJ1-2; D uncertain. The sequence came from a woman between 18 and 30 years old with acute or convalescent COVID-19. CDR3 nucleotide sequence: TGTGCCAGCAGTTACTCTGAAACTCAAGGCTACACCTTC. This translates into CASSYSETQGYTF.